The present entry profiles one T cell receptor beta chain with its context. Antigen: not known. The germline CDR1 and CDR2 sequences are KGHSH and LQKENI. The CDR3 runs to 15 residues. V lost 3 bases, J lost 2 bases, and 6 bases stayed unmatched. The data were taken from a study of beta chain features in type 1 diabetes. Study-wide results and limits: Patients' naive, central memory and regulatory TCRB repertoires appeared more alike than those of healthy donors. Within each of all four CD4+ subsets, Type 1 diabetes patients had TCRB CDR3s that were moderately but significantly shorter.

Expressed TCRB transcripts were sequenced, since all the RNA that had been isolated was reverse transcribed. Sequencing of naive, central memory and regulatory T cell samples gave an average of about 3.57 million reads. Measured with immunoSEQ multiplex PCR; TCRdb has only the in-frame clones, and not every one. The top ten hold roughly 2% of the sample, which has approximately 60,000 clones, 59% seen once. The specimen sequenced was Tregs from blood. This sequence was found in a young woman in good health. The genes are TRBV18 and TRBJ1-1; 7 positions match TRBD1. The CDR3 loop reads CASSPGTERNTEAFF. CDR3 DNA sequence: TGTGCCAGCTCACCGGGGACAGAGAGAAACACTGAAGCTTTCTTT.